This T cell receptor beta chain originates from a study of cytomegalovirus exposure and HLA in healthy donors. It was with 60 Vbeta and 13 Jbeta primers that the PCR ran. Assay used: immunoSEQ multiplex PCR; TCRdb lists only in-frame clones, some missing. The sample yields roughly 200,000 clones, around 83% seen once. Of note for this clone: Its specificity is unknown.

Points from the study as a whole: By HLA locus, TCR association rates varied in a later analysis, with DRB1 showing the most and HLA-C the fewest. The study recorded fewer than 200 TCR beta chains that were cytomegalovirus-associated.

This CDR3 contains 16 residues. CDR1 is SGHTA and CDR2 is FQGNSA in the germline V gene. J gave up 1 base and V 5 bases, and 5 bases lay outside the gene matches. This receptor was taken from a man in his forties or fifties in good health and CMV-seropositive. The rearrangement links TRBV7-2 to TRBJ2-4, with 10 nucleotides matching TRBD1. The sequenced material came from PBMCs. The CDR3 loop is CASSPGQGKAKNIQYF. The CDR3 DNA reads as TGTGCCAGCAGCCCGGGACAGGGGAAGGCCAAAAACATTCAGTACTTC.